Sequencing of this T cell receptor beta chain was carried out in a study of T cells in Graves' hyperthyroidism and ophthalmopathy. Per the germline V gene, CDR1 is SGHNT and CDR2 is YENEEA. Trimming left V 1 base short and J 0 bases short, with 6 bases between. The CDR3 has 15 residues. This clonotype has ten or more counts. Researchers took RNA transcripts and amplified the TCR beta CDR3 regions from them. HTBI primers drove first-round RT-PCR of the TCR CDR3. A single record per CDR3 protein comes from TCRdb applying MiXCR to the multiplex PCR reads. The table has 600,000 to 650,000 distinct CDR3 sequences, roughly 17% seen once; the top ten hold about 3.8%.

The V call is TRBV11-3, the J call TRBJ1-4; no clear D. Sequenced material: blood. The receptor comes from a woman in her thirties with Graves' hyperthyroidism. CDR3 in DNA: TGTGCCAGCAGCTTAGGGGGAGCAACTAATGAAAAACTGTTTTTT. This sequence encodes CASSLGGATNEKLFF.